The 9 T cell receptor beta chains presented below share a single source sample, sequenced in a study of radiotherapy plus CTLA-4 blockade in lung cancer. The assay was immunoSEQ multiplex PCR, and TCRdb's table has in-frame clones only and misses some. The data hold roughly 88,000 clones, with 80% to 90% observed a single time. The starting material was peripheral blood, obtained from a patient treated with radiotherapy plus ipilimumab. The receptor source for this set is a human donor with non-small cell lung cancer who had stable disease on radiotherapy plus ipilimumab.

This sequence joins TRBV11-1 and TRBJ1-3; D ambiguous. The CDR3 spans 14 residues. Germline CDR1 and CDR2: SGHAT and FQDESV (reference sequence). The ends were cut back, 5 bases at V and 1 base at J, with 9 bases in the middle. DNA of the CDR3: TGTGCCAGCAGCGGGGTGTTGTCTGGAAACACCATATATTTT. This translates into CASSGVLSGNTIYF.

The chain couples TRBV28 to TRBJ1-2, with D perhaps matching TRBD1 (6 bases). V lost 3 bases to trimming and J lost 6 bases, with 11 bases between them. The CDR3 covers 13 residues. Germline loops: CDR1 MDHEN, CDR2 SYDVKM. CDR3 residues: CASSFGPGDGYTF. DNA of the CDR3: TGTGCCAGCAGTTTTGGGCCAGGGGATGGCTACACCTTC.

The CDR3 sequence: CASSATGQYNEQFF. The CDR3 bases are TGTGCCAGCAGTGCTACGGGACAGTACAATGAGCAGTTCTTC. The chain carries TRBV27 and TRBJ2-1; TRBD1 matches at 7 bases. The germline CDR1 and CDR2 sequences are MNHEY and SMNVEV (reference sequence). CDR3 length: 14 amino acids. V shed 5 bases and J 4 bases; nucleotides not matched to a gene: 5.

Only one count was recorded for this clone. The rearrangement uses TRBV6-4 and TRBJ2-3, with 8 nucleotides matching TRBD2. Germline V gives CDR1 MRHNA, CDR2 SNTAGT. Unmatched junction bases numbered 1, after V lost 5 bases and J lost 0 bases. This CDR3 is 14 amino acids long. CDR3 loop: CASSTSGSTDTQYF. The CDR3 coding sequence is TGTGCCAGCAGTACTAGCGGTAGCACAGATACGCAGTATTTT.

The CDR3 DNA sequence: TGTGCCAGCAGTCCCCTAATCCATGGCTACACCTTC. Its protein product is CASSPLIHGYTF. V gene TRBV28 combines with J gene TRBJ1-2; D gene ambiguous. This CDR3 comprises 12 residues. Germline lookup yields CDR1 MDHEN and CDR2 SYDVKM. V lost 5 bases and J 6 bases, leaving 10 bases between the germline ends.

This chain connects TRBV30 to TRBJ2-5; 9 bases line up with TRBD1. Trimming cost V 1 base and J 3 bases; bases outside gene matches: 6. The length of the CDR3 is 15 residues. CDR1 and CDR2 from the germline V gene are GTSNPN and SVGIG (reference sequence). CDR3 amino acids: CAWSGGQGVEETQYF. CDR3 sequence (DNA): TGTGCCTGGAGTGGGGGACAGGGTGTTGAAGAGACCCAGTACTTC.

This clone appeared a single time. The CDR3 reads CASSYQGYNSPLHF. The CDR3 bases are TGTGCCAGCAGTTACCAGGGTTATAATTCACCCCTCCACTTT. The chain recombines TRBV6-5 with TRBJ1-6; a weak D match, TRBD1 (5 bases). The CDR3 is 14 residues long. V was cut by 2 bases and J by 4 bases, with 6 bases left in between. Germline CDR1 is MNHEY and CDR2 is SVGAGI.

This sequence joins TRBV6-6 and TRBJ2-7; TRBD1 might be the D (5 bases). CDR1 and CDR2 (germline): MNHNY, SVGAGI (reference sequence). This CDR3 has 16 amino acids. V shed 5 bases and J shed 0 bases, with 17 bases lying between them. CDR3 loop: CASSLQQGPPSYEQYF. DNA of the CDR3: TGTGCCAGCAGTCTTCAGCAGGGCCCACCCTCCTACGAGCAGTACTTC.

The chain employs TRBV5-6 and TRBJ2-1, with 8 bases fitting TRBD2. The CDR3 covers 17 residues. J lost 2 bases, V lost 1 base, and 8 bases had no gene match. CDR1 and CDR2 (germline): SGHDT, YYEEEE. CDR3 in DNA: TGTGCCAGCAGCTTGTCCGAAGGCGGGAGGCCCTACAATGAGCAGTTCTTC. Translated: CASSLSEGGRPYNEQFF. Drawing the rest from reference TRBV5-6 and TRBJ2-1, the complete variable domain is DAGVTQSPTHLIKTRGQQVTLRCSPKSGHDTVSWYQQALGQGPQFIFQYYEEEERQRGNFPDRFSGHQFPNYSSELNVNALLLGDSALYLCASSLSEGGRPYNEQFFGPGTRLTVL.